This paragraph covers one TCR beta chain sequence. Antigen: not known. This specimen comes from a study of T cell responses to AZD1222 COVID-19 vaccine. Assay used: immunoSEQ multiplex PCR; TCRdb lists only in-frame clones, some missing. This table holds 140,000 to 150,000 clones, 93% found once. Study results and caveats: No repertoire was sampled before or during the peak T cell response, only after it. Females outnumbered males among donors, who were mostly white British; clonal diversity was possibly underestimated.

This sample comprised peripheral blood, obtained after recovery from COVID-19. This TCR was sampled from an adult who had recovered from COVID-19.

CDR3 nucleotide sequence: TGTGCCAGCAGCAGCTCCCACAGCAATCAGCCCCAGCATTTT. It encodes CASSSSHSNQPQHF. The rearrangement links TRBV3-1 (or the pseudogene TRBV3-2) to TRBJ1-5, with no clear D. V was shortened by 5 bases and J by 1 base, with 9 bases between the two germline ends. CDR3 size: 14 residues. Germline CDR1 LGHDT, CDR2 YNNKEL (reference sequence).